This T cell receptor beta chain stems from a study of patients and donors after allogeneic stem cell transplantation. This clonotype has at least ten counts. TCRdb fed the RT-PCR reads into MiXCR, producing one record per CDR3 protein. The sample contains approximately 60,000 distinct CDR3 sequences, roughly 13% of which appear only once. The CDR3 contains 15 residues. The V gene lost 5 bases and the J gene lost 5 bases, with 15 bases spanning the gap. The receptor was derived from a human donor who was either an allogeneic HSCT recipient or a stem cell or donor lymphocyte infusion donor (not recorded which). It is not recorded whose cells these are; they may come from a transplant donor. The chain couples TRBV12-3 or TRBV12-4 to TRBJ2-2; D may be TRBD1 (5 bases). Sequencing input: blood, either unsorted or a sorted T cell fraction (not recorded which). CDR3 sequence reads: CASSPLSGATGELFF. The CDR3 nucleotides read TGTGCCAGCAGTCCCCTGAGTGGGGCGACCGGGGAGCTGTTTTTT.